This T cell receptor beta chain was captured in a study of chemoradiotherapy in HPV16-positive cancers. The assay was immunoSEQ multiplex PCR, and TCRdb's table has in-frame clones only and misses some. The sample contains a few thousand clones, about four fifths of which appear only once. V shed 3 bases and J shed 7 bases, with 16 bases lying between them. The length of the CDR3 is 14 residues. Per the germline V gene, CDR1 is SGHDT and CDR2 is YYEEEE. This clone was picked up one time. The sample consisted of tumor tissue, taken from a patient who underwent chemoradiotherapy. The receptor was derived from a human donor with HPV-associated anogenital cancer. The chain is built from TRBV5-6 and TRBJ1-2; no firm D call. The CDR3 protein is CASSYPSGGGGYTF. For the CDR3, the DNA is TGTGCCAGCAGCTACCCCTCAGGAGGAGGTGGCTACACCTTC.